This TCR beta chain was found in a study of T cells in women clearing cervical HPV infection. Generated by immunoSEQ multiplex PCR, the TCRdb table keeps only in-frame clones and is missing some. The specimen's table records 20,000 to 25,000 clones. V was cut by 6 bases and J by 0 bases, with 21 bases left in between. CDR1 is DFQATT, CDR2 SNEGSKA, per germline (reference sequence). CDR3 length: 17 residues. Notes on this clone: The sequenced fragment ends 3 residues before the CDR3 boundary, so the rest is inferred from the germline J gene.

The origin of this receptor is a woman aged 18 to 75 with a cervical HPV16 infection that either progressed to CIN3+ or cleared (not recorded which). The sample taken for sequencing was blood buffy coat. This sequence joins TRBV20-1 and TRBJ2-1, with D maybe TRBD2 (5 bases). The CDR3 reads CSAPVRLAPSSYNEQFF. The covered CDR3 bases are TGCAGTGCCCCGGTTAGGCTAGCTCCGAGCTCCTACAATGAG.